This TCR beta chain was recovered during a study of molecular identifiers for immune sequencing clone quantification. CDR1 is MNHEY, CDR2 SMNVEV, per germline (reference sequence). This CDR3 spans 14 amino acids. A remark on this clonotype: A much larger clone differs by one base, so this may be a read error.

TCRdb re-derived calls from the PCR reads in MiXCR, one entry per CDR3 protein. Of 85,000 to 95,000 distinct CDR3 sequences listed, around 20% are singletons. The chain employs TRBV27 and TRBJ1-5; no definite D call. The receptor comes from a human donor in good health. Some libraries in this study had Jurkat cell RNA spiked in. Sequenced material: naive CD8+ T cells from blood, with Jurkat cell RNA spiked in. The subset: FACS-sorted CD8+CD4-CCR7+CD45RA+ naive T cells. DNA for the CDR3: TGTGCCCGCAGTTTAATGGGAAACAATCAGCCCCAGCATTTT. Its protein is CARSLMGNNQPQHF.